A single sample is the source of the 13 T cell receptor beta chains below, sequenced in a study of OX40 agonist ivuxolimab in advanced cancers. The library was obtained by the immunoSEQ multiplex PCR assay. TCRdb holds this immuneACCESS table with in-frame rearrangements only. Some clones are missing; in checked studies, unresolved V genes explain under half, and the rest has no known cause. This sample has 50,000 or so clones in its table, and 84% of those were observed once. The ten largest clonotypes hold 4% to 5.5% of the sample. Sequencing used CD4+ or CD8+ T cells sorted from blood, obtained in a trial of the OX40 agonist ivuxolimab. Receptors originate from an adult with an advanced solid tumor such as melanoma, head and neck, liver or kidney cancer.

The chain links TRBV10-2 to TRBJ1-1; tentatively, D is TRBD1 (5 bases). CDR1 and CDR2 (germline): WSHSY, SAAADI. V was cut by 5 bases and J by 2 bases, with 15 bases left in between. The CDR3 runs 15 residues. Here the CDR3 reads CASSSLDQGNTEAFF. In DNA form, the CDR3 reads TGCGCCAGCAGTTCATTAGATCAGGGTAACACTGAAGCTTTCTTT.

The gene calls are TRBV28 and TRBJ2-3, with a tentative D call TRBD2 (5 bases). The CDR3 has 16 amino acids. Trimming took off 3 bases at V and 4 bases at J, with 17 bases between the two ends. In germline, CDR1 is MDHEN, CDR2 SYDVKM. The CDR3, as DNA: TGTGCCAGCAGTTTGGTGCGGGCCGGACCCCCAGATACGCAGTATTTT. Amino acids: CASSLVRAGPPDTQYF.

This sequence joins TRBV29-1 and TRBJ2-4; 8 bases agree with TRBD2. The CDR3 is made up of 14 amino acids. V lost 4 bases, J lost 11 bases, and 13 bases stayed unmatched. Germline loops: CDR1 SQVTM, CDR2 ANQGSEA. CDR3 amino acids: CSVAGGGQPDVQYF. CDR3 nucleotides: TGCAGCGTTGCGGGGGGGGGCCAGCCTGACGTTCAGTACTTC.

The chain employs TRBV27 and TRBJ1-5; D not certain. Trimming took 5 bases from V and 0 from J, leaving 5 bases between them. This CDR3 has 13 residues. In germline, CDR1 is MNHEY, CDR2 SMNVEV (reference sequence). The CDR3 region is CASSSTSNQPQHF. The CDR3 nucleotides are TGTGCCAGCAGTAGTACTAGCAATCAGCCCCAGCATTTT.

The J gene is TRBJ1-2, the V gene TRBV29-1, with 8 bases that match TRBD1. After removal of 1 base from V and 6 bases from J, the junction contained 10 bases not matched to a gene. CDR3 length equals 15 residues. Per germline, CDR1 SQVTM and CDR2 ANQGSEA. CDR3 nucleotides: TGCAGCGTTGAAGGGGTACAAGGGACAGGCAATGGCTACACCTTC. Its protein is CSVEGVQGTGNGYTF.

The chain links TRBV28 to TRBJ1-1; TRBD1 might be the D (5 bases). This CDR3 spans 15 amino acids. Germline V gives CDR1 MDHEN, CDR2 SYDVKM. V lost 7 bases and J 8 bases, leaving 23 bases between the germline ends. CDR3 sequence reads: CASTITGGPGREAFF. The CDR3 nucleotides are TGTGCCAGCACCATAACAGGAGGGCCAGGAAGAGAAGCTTTCTTT.

The chain combines TRBV19 with TRBJ1-4; D ambiguous. The germline CDR1 and CDR2 sequences are LNHDA and SQIVND (reference sequence). The germline V and J ends were trimmed by 3 bases and 7 bases, with 18 bases remaining between them. This CDR3 comprises 16 residues. The CDR3 here is CASSILGLGASEKLFF. The CDR3 DNA follows: TGTGCCAGTAGTATCCTGGGTCTTGGTGCGTCTGAAAAACTGTTTTTT. Full variable domain (missing parts from reference TRBV19 and TRBJ1-4): DGGITQSPKYLFRKEGQNVTLSCEQNLNHDAMYWYRQDPGQGLRLIYYSQIVNDFQKGDIAEGYSVSREKKESFPLTVTSAQKNPTAFYLCASSILGLGASEKLFFGSGTQLSVL.

The table lists this clone with a few counts. This chain links TRBV6-4 with TRBJ2-2; TRBD1 agrees at 11 bases. Germline trimming cut 6 bases from V and 4 bases from J; bases unmatched to any gene: 4. CDR3 size: 15 residues. Germline-derived CDR1 and CDR2 are MRHNA and SNTAGT. The CDR3 sequence is CASSTGTGGTGELFF. CDR3 DNA sequence: TGTGCCAGCAGCACCGGGACAGGGGGCACCGGGGAGCTGTTTTTT.

CDR3 region: CAISESSSWDSPLHF. As DNA, the CDR3 is TGTGCCATCAGTGAGTCTAGTAGTTGGGATTCACCCCTCCACTTT. The rearrangement joins TRBV10-3 to TRBJ1-6; no reliable D call. Germline V gene lookup returns CDR1 ENHRY and CDR2 SYGVKD. The CDR3 totals 15 residues. V gave up 0 bases and J gave up 8 bases, with 11 bases separating them.

V gene TRBV14 combines with J gene TRBJ2-4; possibly TRBD1 for D (5 bases). The CDR3 is 13 residues long. The V end lost 2 bases, the J end lost 8 bases, and 10 bases lay between the germline ends. CDR1 and CDR2 (germline): SGHDN, FVKESK. The CDR3 bases are TGTGCCAGCAGCCAAACTACAGGCGACATTCAGTACTTC. This translates into CASSQTTGDIQYF. The full variable domain, rest sourced from reference TRBV14 and TRBJ2-4, is EAGVTQFPSHSVIEKGQTVTLRCDPISGHDNLYWYRRVMGKEIKFLLHFVKESKQDESGMPNNRFLAERTGGTYSTLKVQPAELEDSGVYFCASSQTTGDIQYFGAGTRLSVL.

The chain couples TRBV9 to TRBJ1-2; 7 positions match TRBD1. This CDR3 contains 14 residues. J lost 14 bases, V lost 4 bases, and 17 bases had no gene match. The germline V gene encodes CDR1 SGDLS and CDR2 YYNGEE. The DNA for the CDR3 is TGTGCCAGCAGCCCCGCCCGGGACAGTAAGAAATGGACCTTC. Its translation is CASSPARDSKKWTF.

The genes are TRBV10-3 and TRBJ2-1; 11 bases fit TRBD1. The J segment lost 6 bases and the V segment lost 0 bases, leaving 4 bases of the junction unmatched. Per the germline V gene, CDR1 is ENHRY and CDR2 is SYGVKD. The CDR3 is 16 amino acids. The CDR3 is CAISESQGTGGNEQFF. The CDR3 DNA is TGTGCCATCAGTGAGTCTCAGGGGACAGGGGGCAATGAGCAGTTCTTC.

The chain couples TRBV6-5 to TRBJ1-3, with D perhaps TRBD1 (6 bases). Germline assignment: CDR1 MNHEY and CDR2 SVGAGI. The CDR3 has 13 residues. Trimming removed 6 bases from V and 5 bases from J, with 11 bases in between. The CDR3: CASSRQERNTIYF. In nucleotides, the CDR3 is TGTGCCAGCAGCCGACAGGAGAGAAACACCATATATTTT.